This TCR beta chain was identified in a study of neurological immune-mediated disorders. After removal of 2 bases from V and 6 bases from J, the junction contained 12 bases not matched to a gene. Germline CDR1 is DFQATT and CDR2 is SNEGSKA (reference sequence). This CDR3 region has 16 residues. It was blood bank volunteers in Maryland, USA who made up the healthy controls. Unsorted libraries were generated from 2 million PBMCs held at -80 degrees C. Within the sample, this clonotype is medium-sized. Its specificity is unknown. The cDNA came from 5'RACE, which used 10-nucleotide random UMIs. In TCRdb, the 5' RACE reads were re-called with MiXCR into one record per CDR3 protein. The sample has approximately 25,000 distinct CDR3 sequences, roughly 20% seen once. General study points: The study found the most TCR clonal expansion in HTLV-1-associated myelopathy and the least in multiple sclerosis, below healthy controls.

The source material was PBMCs. The rearrangement joins TRBV20-1 to TRBJ2-3, with TRBD2 matching 9 bases. The clonotype comes from a woman aged 55-70 years in good health. CDR3 residues: CSARPVEAGGGDTQYF. CDR3 nucleotides: TGCAGTGCTAGACCCGTAGAGGCGGGAGGGGGGGATACGCAGTATTTT.